This T cell receptor beta chain was captured by sequencing in a study of CD8+CD57+ T cells in acquired aplastic anemia. CDR1 is SGHTA, CDR2 FQGNSA, per germline. Trimming took off 1 base at V and 4 bases at J, with 8 bases between the two ends. There are 13 residues in the CDR3. Both TCR beta VDJ combination and CDR3 sequence profiling were carried out. Genomic DNA was the template for this profiling. TCRdb used MiXCR to reprocess the reads, holding one entry per CDR3 protein. Found here are roughly 100,000 distinct CDR3 sequences, roughly two thirds of them singletons; the top ten hold 65%. Sequencing involved patients with CD8+CD57+ cell expansion previously shown by flow cytometry.

The sample taken for sequencing was sorted CD4+, CD8+, or CD8+CD57+ T cells (not recorded which) from PBMCs. The chain joins TRBV7-2 to TRBJ2-7, with D unclear. The clonotype originates from a human donor with aplastic anemia. The CDR3 sequence is CASSLGMEYEQYF. CDR3 nucleotide sequence: TGTGCCAGCAGCTTAGGAATGGAGTACGAGCAGTACTTC.